Below are 18 T cell receptor beta chains sequenced from a single sample in a study of blood T cells in healthy people across ages. For the second PCR, which ran for about 7 to 11 cycles, a sample-barcoded 5' primer and a J-beta primer mix were used. Via MiXCR, TCRdb re-called the 5' RACE reads, giving one row per CDR3 protein. This repertoire shows 1.5 million to 2 million distinct CDR3 sequences, 25% to 30% found once; its top ten account for roughly 8.2%. The sample comprised blood. These TCRs come from a woman in her 30s in good health.

This clonotype has ten or more counts. The chain couples TRBV7-9 to TRBJ1-2; D is undetermined. Trimming left V 8 bases short and J 5 bases short, with 6 bases between. This CDR3 has 10 amino acids. Germline-derived CDR1 and CDR2 are SEHNR and FQNEAQ (reference sequence). CDR3 protein: CASGGYGYTF. In DNA form, the CDR3 reads TGTGCCAGCGGAGGGTATGGCTACACCTTC.

This clonotype was seen more than once but under ten times. The rearrangement joins TRBV5-1 to TRBJ2-7; D remains unclear. The V end lost 0 bases, the J end lost 7 bases, and 11 bases lay between the germline ends. Germline values: CDR1 SGHRS, CDR2 YFSETQ. This CDR3 has 13 amino acids. CDR3 residues: CASSLDGLGEQYF. CDR3 DNA: TGCGCCAGCAGCTTGGACGGGCTGGGGGAGCAGTACTTC.

There are a few counts of this clonotype. The V gene is TRBV11-2, the J gene TRBJ2-1, with D possibly TRBD1 on 6 matching bases. The J call is in doubt because the DNA end fits TRBJ2-7 better. Germline CDR1 SGHAT, CDR2 FQNNGV. The CDR3 is made up of 16 amino acids. The CDR3 DNA reads as TGTGCCAGCAGCCCTGTCCAGGGGTGGATGTACAATGAGCAGTACTTC. It is translated as CASSPVQGWMYNEQYF.

V gene TRBV27 combines with J gene TRBJ2-7; 9 bases are a match to TRBD1. The CDR3 sequence is 16 residues long. The germline V gene has CDR1 MNHEY and CDR2 SMNVEV (reference sequence). V trimming: 4 bases; J trimming: 2 bases; junction bases outside the gene matches: 9. The DNA of the CDR3 is TGTGCCAGCAGTTCCCGGGACAGGGCCTTAACCTACGAGCAGTACTTC. Translation: CASSSRDRALTYEQYF.

The chain employs TRBV10-3 and TRBJ2-2; maybe TRBD1 (6 bases). Per germline, CDR1 ENHRY and CDR2 SYGVKD. CDR3 length: 16 amino acids. V was cut by 3 bases and J by 0 bases, with 11 bases left in between. The CDR3 loop reads CAISDPGTPNTGELFF. The CDR3 DNA is TGTGCCATCAGTGACCCCGGGACACCGAACACCGGGGAGCTGTTTTTT.

Comments on this clonotype: Possible read error: a much larger clone is one base away. The chain uses TRBV10-3 and TRBJ2-7, with D perhaps matching TRBD1 (5 bases). The CDR3 is 15 residues long. The germline CDR1 and CDR2 sequences are ENHRY and SYGVKD. CDR3: CAISESTSRVGERYF. The CDR3 bases are TGTGCCATCAGTGAGTCCACGTCCAGGGTCGGCGAGCGGTACTTC.

This sequence joins TRBV7-9 and TRBJ2-7; D unresolved. Per germline, CDR1 SEHNR and CDR2 FQNEAQ (reference sequence). The CDR3 is 14 amino acids. V lost 5 bases and J 2 bases, leaving 13 bases between the germline ends. The CDR3 DNA sequence: TGTGCCAGCAGCCATACAGTATCCACCTACGAGCAGTACTTC. Translating gives CASSHTVSTYEQYF.

Only a few counts were recorded for this clonotype. One junction end does not reproduce the germline sequence, and a read error may be involved. This sequence joins TRBV9 and TRBJ2-7; 7 bases are a match to TRBD1. This CDR3 comprises 15 residues. Looked up from germline, CDR1 is SGDLS and CDR2 is YYNGEE. As DNA, the CDR3 is TGTGCCAGTAGCGTAGATCACAGGGGTACTCACGAGCAGTACTTC. Residues: CASSVDHRGTHEQYF.

The chain's CDR3 is CASSGGRTNYEQYF. The CDR3 nucleotides read TGTGCCAGCAGCGGAGGCCGAACTAACTACGAGCAGTACTTC. The chain has TRBV7-9 and TRBJ2-7, with a weak D call TRBD2 (5 bases). Trimming pared 5 bases from V and 3 bases from J, leaving 14 bases between. There are 14 residues in the CDR3. Germline CDR1 SEHNR, CDR2 FQNEAQ (reference sequence).

The table lists this clonotype with a count of one. The rearrangement uses TRBV7-9 and TRBJ2-1; D is possibly TRBD2 (6 bases). The CDR3 length is 12 residues. V lost 7 bases and J lost 10, with 14 bases in between. Germline V gene lookup returns CDR1 SEHNR and CDR2 FQNEAQ (reference sequence). This chain's CDR3 is CASTQRAGEQFF. In nucleotides, the CDR3 is TGTGCCAGCACCCAGAGGGCGGGGGAGCAGTTCTTC.

The rearrangement joins TRBV28 to TRBJ2-7; D might be TRBD2 (6 bases). There are 15 residues in the CDR3. Germline V lookup: CDR1 MDHEN, CDR2 SYDVKM. Trimming removed 6 bases at V and 4 bases at J, with 19 bases between. The CDR3 DNA sequence: TGTGCCAGCAGCCCCTGGCGGGACCCAGAGTACGAGCAGTACTTC. It specifies CASSPWRDPEYEQYF.

This clonotype was counted ten times or more. The chain is built from TRBV5-1 and TRBJ2-3; TRBD1 is a possible D gene (6 bases). Germline-derived CDR1 and CDR2 are SGHRS and YFSETQ. Trimming removed 0 bases at V and 6 bases at J, with 11 bases between. CDR3 length: 14 residues. Here the CDR3 DNA reads TGCGCCAGCAGCTTGGGACAGGCACCGGATACGCAGTATTTT. It is translated as CASSLGQAPDTQYF.

The V call is TRBV29-1, the J call TRBJ1-1; possible D gene TRBD1, 5 bases. The V and J ends lost 6 bases and 4 bases respectively, with 12 bases between them. Germline assignment: CDR1 SQVTM and CDR2 ANQGSEA. The CDR3 has 12 amino acids. CDR3 in amino acids: CSVTTGVTEAFF. CDR3 DNA sequence: TGCAGCGTGACAACGGGGGTCACTGAAGCTTTCTTT.

This clonotype was recorded many times. Compared with germline, one end of the junction differs, possibly owing to a read error. The gene calls are TRBV20-1 and TRBJ2-5; 10 bases align to TRBD2. Germline CDR1 reads DFQATT; CDR2 reads SNEGSKA (reference sequence). This CDR3 has 12 residues. The CDR3 spells CSPSGSGETQYF. CDR3 DNA: TGCAGTCCTAGCGGGAGCGGCGAGACCCAGTACTTC.

This clonotype was detected a few times. The rearrangement joins TRBV12-3 or TRBV12-4 to TRBJ1-2; no clear D gene. Trimming removed 4 bases at V and 7 bases at J, with 19 bases between. The CDR3 totals 15 residues. CDR3 DNA sequence: TGTGCCAGCAGTTACCGGGCCCCGAGTTCAGCTGGCTACACCTTC. This sequence encodes CASSYRAPSSAGYTF.

This clonotype was seen a single time. The rearrangement links TRBV12-3 or TRBV12-4 to TRBJ2-7, with TRBD1 matching 7 bases. The CDR3 is 14 amino acids. The V segment lost 7 bases and the J segment 7 bases; nucleotides outside the gene matches: 13. CDR3 in amino acids: CASKGDRAYNEQYF. The CDR3 DNA follows: TGTGCCAGCAAGGGTGACAGGGCGTACAATGAGCAGTACTTC.

The chain links TRBV27 to TRBJ1-5, with 10 bases fitting TRBD1. Germline V gene lookup returns CDR1 MNHEY and CDR2 SMNVEV (reference sequence). Unmatched junction bases numbered 7, after V lost 4 bases and J lost 4 bases. The CDR3 extends over 16 amino acids. This CDR3 reads CASSSLRDRGNQPQHF. In nucleotides, the CDR3 is TGTGCCAGCAGTTCGCTCCGGGACAGGGGAAATCAGCCCCAGCATTTT.

This clonotype has at least ten counts. This chain links TRBV7-2 with TRBJ2-5; weak D call: TRBD1 (6 bases). This CDR3 is 16 amino acids long. From germline, CDR1 is SGHTA and CDR2 FQGNSA. V gave up 1 base and J gave up 5 bases, with 17 bases separating them. The CDR3 DNA sequence: TGTGCCAGCAGCTTAGTTCCAGGGGTGAGGACGGAGACCCAGTACTTC. Translation gives CASSLVPGVRTETQYF.